This TCR beta chain was found in a study of CD8 T cells in Susac syndrome. Reverse transcription of roughly 0.5 to 1 ug RNA was performed with random hexamers. TCRdb re-called the immunoSEQ multiplex PCR reads with MiXCR, one entry per CDR3 protein. The sample shows more than 65,000 distinct CDR3 sequences, around 95% of them seen only once. The germline gives CDR1 MNHNY, CDR2 SVGAGI (reference sequence). The CDR3 is 13 amino acids. V was cut by 2 bases and J by 5 bases, with 7 bases left in between. The sequencing input was CD8+ T cells from PBMCs. The chain joins TRBV6-6 to TRBJ1-5; D call uncertain. The clonotype comes from a human donor in good health. The chain's CDR3 is CASSYREDQPQHF. In DNA, the CDR3 is TGTGCCAGCAGTTACAGGGAAGATCAGCCCCAGCATTTT.